One and the same sample provided the 17 T cell receptor beta chains below, sequenced in a study of patients and donors after allogeneic stem cell transplantation. TCRdb re-derived calls from the RT-PCR reads in MiXCR, one entry per CDR3 protein. The table has 160,000 or so distinct CDR3 sequences, 20% to 25% seen once. The specimen was blood, either unsorted or a sorted T cell fraction (not recorded which). All receptors come from a human donor who was either an allogeneic HSCT recipient or a stem cell or donor lymphocyte infusion donor (not recorded which). It is not recorded whose cells these are; they may come from a transplant donor.

The chain has TRBV10-3 and TRBJ2-3, with no clear D. The germline V gene encodes CDR1 ENHRY and CDR2 SYGVKD. This CDR3 has 12 residues. The V gene lost 6 bases and the J gene lost 4 bases, with 8 bases spanning the gap. CDR3 amino acids: CAISGLADTQYF. CDR3 DNA: TGTGCCATCAGCGGTTTGGCAGATACGCAGTATTTT.

V usage is TRBV6-2 or TRBV6-3 and J usage is TRBJ2-1; TRBD2 aligns across 12 bases. CDR1 and CDR2 (germline): MNHEY, SVGEGT. The CDR3 is 18 amino acids. V shed 3 bases and J 5 bases; nucleotides not matched to a gene: 11. The CDR3 DNA follows: TGTGCCAGCAGTTATTATCCTAGCGGGGGGGCCAAGGACAATGAGCAGTTCTTC. Translated, it gives CASSYYPSGGAKDNEQFF.

This clonotype was counted a few times. J is TRBJ2-5 and V is TRBV25-1; D might be TRBD1 (5 bases). The CDR3 has 15 amino acids. V was pared by 4 bases and J by 5 bases, with 17 bases between. Per germline, CDR1 MGHDK and CDR2 SYGVNS. The CDR3 protein is CASSGAGMRMETQYF. In nucleotides, the CDR3 is TGTGCCAGCAGTGGGGCAGGGATGAGAATGGAGACCCAGTACTTC. The full variable domain, its missing parts supplied by reference TRBV25-1 and TRBJ2-5, is EADIYQTPRYLVIGTGKKITLECSQTMGHDKMYWYQQDPGMELHLIHYSYGVNSTEKGDLSSESTVSRIRTEHFPLTLESARPSHTSQYLCASSGAGMRMETQYFGPGTRLLVL.

This chain joins TRBV11-3 and TRBJ1-2, with a possible D match to TRBD1 (5 bases). The germline CDR1 and CDR2 sequences are SGHNT and YENEEA. The CDR3 is 16 residues long. Between the trimmed V and J ends, which lost 4 bases and 2 bases, there was a span of 17 bases. The CDR3 nucleotides read TGTGCCAGCAGCTGGAGTGGACACGAGGGGAACTATGGCTACACCTTC. Translated, it gives CASSWSGHEGNYGYTF.

J is TRBJ1-1 and V is TRBV5-1, with D unresolved. The CDR3 runs 14 residues. Germline CDR1 is SGHRS and CDR2 is YFSETQ. V lost 0 bases and J lost 3, with 9 bases in between. The CDR3 is CASSLGTVYTEAFF. CDR3 DNA sequence: TGCGCCAGCAGCTTGGGTACAGTCTACACTGAAGCTTTCTTT.

V gene TRBV20-1 combines with J gene TRBJ2-3; 13 bases match TRBD2. The CDR3 sequence is 16 residues long. From germline, CDR1 is DFQATT and CDR2 SNEGSKA (reference sequence). Trimming removed 3 bases from V and 4 bases from J; junction bases left unmatched: 7. CDR3 sequence reads: CSARQTSGGLADTQYF. The CDR3 nucleotides are TGCAGTGCTAGGCAGACTAGCGGGGGGTTGGCAGATACGCAGTATTTT.

The rearrangement joins TRBV7-2 to TRBJ2-1; D is uncertain. CDR3 size: 13 residues. V was cut by 3 bases and J by 8 bases, with 11 bases left in between. Germline V gives CDR1 SGHTA, CDR2 FQGNSA. DNA for the CDR3: TGTGCCAGCAGCTTTAGTGATGGGGATGAGCAGTTCTTC. Its translation: CASSFSDGDEQFF.

The chain is built from TRBV6-5 and TRBJ1-2; TRBD1 is a possible D gene (6 bases). The CDR3 is made up of 15 amino acids. Trimming left V 4 bases short and J 4 bases short, with 16 bases between. Germline V gene sequence: CDR1 MNHEY, CDR2 SVGAGI. This CDR3 is CASSLSRTGIYGYTF. CDR3 nucleotide sequence: TGTGCCAGCAGTTTGTCCCGAACAGGGATCTATGGCTACACCTTC.

Many counts were recorded for this clonotype. V and J are TRBV29-1 and TRBJ1-2; D remains ambiguous. V was pared by 4 bases and J by 8 bases, with 8 bases between. Germline V gene lookup returns CDR1 SQVTM and CDR2 ANQGSEA. The CDR3 totals 10 residues. The CDR3 nucleotides read TGCAGCGTTGGTCCGGGAGGCTACACCTTC. Encoded protein: CSVGPGGYTF.

The sample holds a few counts of this clonotype. The DNA of the CDR3 is TGCGCCAGCAGCCTACAGTTTTCTAGCACAGATACGCAGTATTTT. As protein: CASSLQFSSTDTQYF. This rearrangement joins TRBV5-1 to TRBJ2-3; D ambiguous. V lost 4 bases to trimming and J lost 0 bases, with 12 bases between them. CDR1 and CDR2 from the germline V gene are SGHRS and YFSETQ. The length of the CDR3 is 15 residues.

The rearrangement links TRBV18 to TRBJ2-7; 13 nucleotides agree with TRBD2. This CDR3 has 13 amino acids. Germline V gene lookup returns CDR1 KGHSH and CDR2 LQKENI. The V gene end was trimmed by 6 bases and the J gene end by 12 bases; junction bases not matched to a gene: 8. The CDR3 sequence is CASSTTSGRLTYF. The CDR3 bases are TGTGCCAGCTCCACGACTAGCGGGAGGTTAACGTACTTC.

J is TRBJ2-3 and V is TRBV6-4; TRBD2 agrees at 9 bases. CDR3 length equals 15 residues. Germline values: CDR1 MRHNA, CDR2 SNTAGT. The V gene end was trimmed by 3 bases and the J gene end by 6 bases; junction bases not matched to a gene: 7. The CDR3 protein is CASSEISGGWDTQYF. In nucleotides, the CDR3 is TGTGCCAGCAGTGAGATTAGCGGGGGATGGGATACGCAGTATTTT.

The table lists this clonotype with a few counts. The chain uses TRBV5-1 and TRBJ2-2; TRBD2 matches at 9 bases. CDR3 length equals 16 residues. Germline CDR1 and CDR2: SGHRS and YFSETQ. The V gene end was trimmed by 0 bases and the J gene end by 4 bases; junction bases not matched to a gene: 4. The CDR3 coding sequence is TGCGCCAGCAGCTTGGGGACTAGCGAGGGCACCGGGGAGCTGTTTTTT. Amino acid sequence: CASSLGTSEGTGELFF.

The V and J genes are TRBV4-1 and TRBJ2-7; perhaps D is TRBD1 or TRBD2 (5 bases each). Trimming removed 3 bases at V and 5 bases at J, with 26 bases between. The V gene's germline CDR1 is MGHRA and CDR2 YSYEKL. The CDR3 consists of 18 residues. CDR3 nucleotides: TGCGCCAGCAGCCACAAAAGAACCGGGGCAGGGAAGACGGACGAGCAGTACTTC. Translating gives CASSHKRTGAGKTDEQYF.

The gene calls are TRBV12-3 or TRBV12-4 and TRBJ2-2, with D maybe TRBD2 (5 bases). This CDR3 region has 14 residues. V was trimmed by 6 bases and J by 4 bases, leaving 12 bases between them. The CDR3 DNA is TGTGCCAGCAGGGAGCGTGCGGGCACCGGGGAGCTGTTTTTT. This codes for CASRERAGTGELFF.

The genes are TRBV20-1 and TRBJ2-3; 7 bases align to TRBD1. With V trimmed by 1 base and J by 8 bases, 9 bases remained unmatched. Germline V gene lookup returns CDR1 DFQATT and CDR2 SNEGSKA (reference sequence). CDR3 length: 14 amino acids. The CDR3 DNA is TGCAGTGCTAGAGGCCAAGAGTCAGGGGGTACGCAGTATTTT. Protein sequence: CSARGQESGGTQYF.

This clonotype was observed at least ten times. The J gene is TRBJ1-5, the V gene TRBV9; TRBD1 is a possible D gene (6 bases). The V gene's germline CDR1 is SGDLS and CDR2 YYNGEE. This CDR3 has 14 amino acids. The V and J ends lost 4 bases and 5 bases respectively, with 13 bases between them. The CDR3 region has the DNA TGTGCCAGCAGCCCAGGACAGCCAGATCAGCCCCAGCATTTT. Its translation is CASSPGQPDQPQHF.